This TCR beta chain was captured in a study of CD8+ T cells in alopecia areata. Overall study: Twice a day, 5 to 10 mg of oral tofacitinib was administered to treated patients. Patients in the study were on tofacitinib for 6 to 18 months, then off it for 6 months. Study-wide points: Researchers report lesional scalp, most notably alopecia totalis/universalis, outstripped normal scalp in clonality.

Reverse transcribed after extraction, RNA yielded cDNA as the sequencing template. TCRdb's table, derived via immunoSEQ multiplex PCR, lists solely in-frame clones and lacks some. The repertoire consists of more than 150,000 clones, with 50% to 60% occurring once and the leading ten covering approximately 14%. Both peripheral blood and punch biopsies of lesional scalp skin were obtained from patients who had alopecia areata. Comment on this clone: Its antigen is as yet unknown.

The clonotype originates from a human donor with alopecia areata. The material was CD4+ T cells sorted from blood, obtained at week 0.

The CDR3 reads CASSIIDGGYTF. In DNA, the CDR3 is TGTGCCAGTAGTATAATCGACGGTGGCTACACCTTC. The chain combines TRBV19 with TRBJ1-2; D ambiguous. Trimming took 2 bases from V and 7 from J, leaving 8 bases between them. The CDR3 is 12 residues long. CDR1 is LNHDA, CDR2 SQIVND, per germline (reference sequence).